The present T cell receptor (beta chain) was sequenced within a study of blood T cells in healthy people across ages. Study-wide results and caveats: Unsorted PBMC material precluded a definitive naive versus antigen-experienced comparison. The recorded TCR beta diversity per million T cells decreased in a roughly linear manner with age.

It was with a sample-barcoded 5' primer and a J-beta primer mix that a second PCR of about 7 to 12 cycles was run. TCRdb passed the 5' RACE reads through MiXCR, listing each CDR3 protein once. The sample holds some 560,000 distinct CDR3 sequences, about a quarter seen once. Notes on this clonotype: No antigen is known for it.

In germline, CDR1 is SGHKS, CDR2 YYEKEE (reference sequence). The J segment lost 2 bases and the V segment lost 4 bases, leaving 5 bases of the junction unmatched. The CDR3 has 14 amino acids. These records were also assigned to another study, of T cells of mothers and their children. This second study says: The study sampled three healthy Caucasian mothers and their six children. The second PCR used the M1S primer, and this primer added sample barcodes and 2-4 random nucleotides.

The sequence came from a boy aged 2 to 9 in good health. The gene calls are TRBV5-5 and TRBJ1-2, with TRBD1 matching over 7 bases. The sample comprised blood. In nucleotides, the CDR3 is TGTGCCAGCAGCCCAGGGGGGCAGAACTATGGCTACACCTTC. This codes for CASSPGGQNYGYTF.